Given below is one T cell receptor beta chain in context. This sample was taken from a study of cytomegalovirus exposure and HLA in healthy donors. PCR used 60 Vbeta primers and 13 Jbeta primers. Method: immunoSEQ multiplex PCR; TCRdb's copy keeps in-frame clones and lacks some. The sample includes 110,000 to 150,000 clones, over 60% of them seen just once. This CDR3 has 15 residues. Unmatched junction bases numbered 4, after V lost 4 bases and J lost 3 bases. Germline V gene lookup returns CDR1 PRHDT and CDR2 FYEKMQ (reference sequence). Healthy bone marrow donors made up the donor group. The chain is built from TRBV13 and TRBJ2-5; the match to TRBD2 covers 11 bases. Sequences were obtained from PBMCs. This receptor was taken from a male donor in good health and CMV-seropositive. CDR3 region: CASSYSGRAKETQYF. CDR3 DNA sequence: TGTGCCAGCAGCTATAGCGGGAGGGCCAAAGAGACCCAGTACTTC.